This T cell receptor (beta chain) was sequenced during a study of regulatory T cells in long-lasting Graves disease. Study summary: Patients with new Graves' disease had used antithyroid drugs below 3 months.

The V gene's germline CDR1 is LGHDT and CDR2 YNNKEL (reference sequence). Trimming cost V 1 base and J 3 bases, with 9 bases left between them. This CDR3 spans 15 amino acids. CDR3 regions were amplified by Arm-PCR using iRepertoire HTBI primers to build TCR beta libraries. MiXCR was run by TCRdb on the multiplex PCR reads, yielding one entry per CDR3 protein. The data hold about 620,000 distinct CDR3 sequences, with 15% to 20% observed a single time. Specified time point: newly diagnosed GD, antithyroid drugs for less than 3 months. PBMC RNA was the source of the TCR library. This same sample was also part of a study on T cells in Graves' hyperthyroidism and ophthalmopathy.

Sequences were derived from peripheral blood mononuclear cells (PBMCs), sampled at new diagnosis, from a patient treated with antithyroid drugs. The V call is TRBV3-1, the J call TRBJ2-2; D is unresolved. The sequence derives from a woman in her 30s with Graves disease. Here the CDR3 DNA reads TGTGCCAGCAGCCAAGTCTCGACTTACACCGGGGAGCTGTTTTTT. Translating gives CASSQVSTYTGELFF. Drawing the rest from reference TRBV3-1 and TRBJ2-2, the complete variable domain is DTAVSQTPKYLVTQMGNDKSIKCEQNLGHDTMYWYKQDSKKFLKIMFSYNNKELIINETVPNRFSPKSPDKAHLNLHINSLELGDSAVYFCASSQVSTYTGELFFGEGSRLTVL.